The 31 T cell receptor beta chains below were found in one sample sequenced in a study of T-cell reconstitution after alpha-beta-depleted transplantation in children. A TCRbeta library incorporating unique molecular identifiers was prepared. Via MiXCR, TCRdb re-called the PCR reads, giving one row per CDR3 protein. The sample records 190,000 or so distinct CDR3 sequences, roughly 6.3% being singletons. The source material was PBMCs, sampled before TCRalphabeta/CD19-depleted stem cell transplant. The receptor source for this set is a girl under three years old with combined immunodeficiency, due to receive a stem cell transplant.

This clonotype was recorded many times. In DNA form, the CDR3 reads TGTGCCAGCAGTGGTATATACAATGAGCAGTTCTTC. Encoded protein: CASSGIYNEQFF. The genes are TRBV6-2 or TRBV6-3 and TRBJ2-1; D call uncertain. V lost 5 bases and J 4 bases, leaving 6 bases between the germline ends. This CDR3 has 12 amino acids. Germline CDR1 MNHEY, CDR2 SVGEGT.

This clonotype was found many times. The gene calls are TRBV19 and TRBJ2-7, with a weak D call TRBD2 (6 bases). This CDR3 comprises 14 residues. Germline V CDR1 and CDR2: LNHDA, SQIVND (reference sequence). The V gene lost 5 bases and the J gene lost 2 bases, with 13 bases spanning the gap. The CDR3 coding sequence is TGTGCCAGTAGTCCCTATGGGGGGACCTACGAGCAGTACTTC. It is translated as CASSPYGGTYEQYF.

This clonotype was counted ten times or more. The V call is TRBV11-2, the J call TRBJ2-5; 9 nucleotides line up with TRBD1. Germline values: CDR1 SGHAT, CDR2 FQNNGV. The length of the CDR3 is 19 residues. V gave up 5 bases and J gave up 4 bases; unmatched junction bases: 20. CDR3 in amino acids: CASSPIGQGISSSGETQYF. As DNA, the CDR3 is TGTGCCAGCAGCCCAATCGGACAGGGGATTTCTAGTTCGGGAGAGACCCAGTACTTC.

This clonotype was seen at least ten times. This sequence joins TRBV7-9 and TRBJ2-2, with 10 bases that match TRBD1. J lost 5 bases, V lost 7 bases, and 10 bases had no gene match. Germline V CDR1 and CDR2: SEHNR, FQNEAQ (reference sequence). The CDR3 extends over 16 amino acids. The CDR3 region is CASTKPGQGTTGELFF. The CDR3 nucleotides read TGTGCCAGCACCAAACCGGGACAGGGGACGACCGGGGAGCTGTTTTTT.

There are many counts of this clonotype. This chain joins TRBV27 and TRBJ2-7, with a possible D match to TRBD1 (5 bases). This CDR3 is 16 amino acids long. Germline V gene data show CDR1 as MNHEY and CDR2 as SMNVEV (reference sequence). V was trimmed by 5 bases and J by 3 bases, leaving 20 bases between them. Here the CDR3 DNA reads TGTGCCAGCAGTCCCCCTTTAGGACATGCCATCTACGAGCAGTACTTC. Encoded protein: CASSPPLGHAIYEQYF.

The chain combines TRBV24-1 with TRBJ1-5; D unresolved. V dropped 4 bases and J dropped 1 base, with 4 bases sitting between them. CDR1 and CDR2 (germline): KGHDR, SFDVKD. The CDR3 has 13 amino acids. The CDR3 DNA is TGTGCCACCAGTGACGCGAGCAATCAGCCCCAGCATTTT. The encoded protein is CATSDASNQPQHF.

This clonotype showed up many times. The genes are TRBV2 and TRBJ2-6; TRBD1 might be the D (5 bases). The CDR3 has 14 amino acids. The ends were cut back, 8 bases at V and 1 base at J, with 9 bases in the middle. The germline CDR1 and CDR2 sequences are SNHLY and FYNNEI. CDR3 nucleotides: TGTGCCAGCCGACCAGGGTCTGGGGCCAACGTCCTGACTTTC. As protein: CASRPGSGANVLTF.

The chain employs TRBV28 and TRBJ2-1; the D gene is possibly TRBD2 (5 bases). The CDR3 is 15 residues long. Germline V CDR1 and CDR2: MDHEN, SYDVKM. The germline V and J ends were trimmed by 5 bases and 7 bases, with 18 bases remaining between them. In DNA form, the CDR3 reads TGTGCCAGCAGTGGATGGCTAGACGGGAAAAATGAGCAGTTCTTC. Protein product: CASSGWLDGKNEQFF.

This clonotype was picked up many times. The chain uses TRBV12-3 or TRBV12-4 and TRBJ2-3, with 7 nucleotides matching TRBD1. This CDR3 contains 14 residues. Trimming took 9 bases from V and 0 from J; bases not matched to a gene: 6. The CDR3 region is CASRDRDSTDTQYF. The CDR3 DNA follows: TGTGCCAGTCGCGACAGGGATAGCACAGATACGCAGTATTTT.

At least ten counts were recorded for this clonotype. The genes are TRBV7-2 and TRBJ2-6; the D is unclear. This CDR3 region has 15 residues. V lost 6 bases and J lost 1, with 10 bases in between. Germline V gene sequence: CDR1 SGHTA, CDR2 FQGNSA. The CDR3 region is CASSLSNSGANVLTF. CDR3 bases: TGTGCCAGCAGTTTGAGTAATTCTGGGGCCAACGTCCTGACTTTC.

This clonotype was seen ten or more times. The chain uses TRBV6-5 and TRBJ2-5; possible D gene TRBD2, 5 bases. Germline lookup yields CDR1 MNHEY and CDR2 SVGAGI. CDR3 length: 13 residues. Trimming cost V 5 bases and J 1 base, with 8 bases left between them. The CDR3 coding sequence is TGTGCCAGCAGTCTCGGGATCCAAGAGACCCAGTACTTC. Encoded protein: CASSLGIQETQYF.

This clonotype has ten or more counts. The chain combines TRBV11-2 with TRBJ2-1; 11 bases map to TRBD2. J was trimmed by 4 bases and V by 0 bases; bases with no gene match: 8. This CDR3 spans 18 amino acids. Germline V CDR1 and CDR2: SGHAT, FQNNGV. DNA of the CDR3: TGTGCCAGCAGCTTAGAGTCCACTAGCGGGAGATCATACAATGAGCAGTTCTTC. It codes for CASSLESTSGRSYNEQFF.

Regarding this clonotype: The conserved phenylalanine or tryptophan is not found at the CDR3 terminus, so this likely reflects a read error. The chain employs TRBV5-1 and TRBJ2-5; D might be TRBD2 (6 bases). Per the germline V gene, CDR1 is SGHRS and CDR2 is YFSETQ. There are 12 residues in the CDR3. The V end lost 4 bases, the J end lost 4 bases, and 8 bases lay between the germline ends. The CDR3 spells CASSAGTETQYC. The CDR3 DNA sequence: TGCGCCAGCAGCGCGGGGACAGAGACCCAGTACTGC.

The table lists this clonotype with many counts. The chain employs TRBV9 and TRBJ1-2, with 7 bases aligning to TRBD1. With V trimmed by 6 bases and J by 1 base, 12 bases remained unmatched. Germline V lookup: CDR1 SGDLS, CDR2 YYNGEE. The CDR3 totals 16 residues. The CDR3 here is CASTRRGDSYNYGYTF. The CDR3 DNA reads as TGTGCCAGCACCCGTCGAGGGGACAGCTATAACTATGGCTACACCTTC.

This clonotype came up many times. The J gene is TRBJ2-1, the V gene TRBV7-9, with D hard to call. Trimming cost V 5 bases and J 3 bases, with 11 bases left between them. Germline V gives CDR1 SEHNR, CDR2 FQNEAQ (reference sequence). The CDR3 extends over 14 amino acids. CDR3 in amino acids: CASSGTAFYNEQFF. CDR3 coding DNA: TGTGCCAGCAGCGGCACCGCGTTCTACAATGAGCAGTTCTTC.

This clonotype was seen ten or more times. The chain employs TRBV5-1 and TRBJ1-1; D is uncertain. The CDR3 spans 18 residues. V was trimmed by 0 bases and J by 1 base, leaving 19 bases between them. Looked up from germline, CDR1 is SGHRS and CDR2 is YFSETQ. CDR3 region: CASSLASSGPRRNTEAFF. The DNA for the CDR3 is TGCGCCAGCAGCTTGGCCTCCAGCGGGCCTCGACGGAACACTGAAGCTTTCTTT.

This clonotype appeared many times. The chain recombines TRBV4-2 with TRBJ2-2; no clear D. CDR1 LGHNA and CDR2 YNFKEQ come from the germline V gene. The CDR3 sequence is 14 residues long. V dropped 4 bases and J dropped 0 bases, with 6 bases sitting between them. For the CDR3, the DNA is TGTGCCAGCAGCCCCCAGTCGAACACCGGGGAGCTGTTTTTT. Translated, it gives CASSPQSNTGELFF.

The sample holds many counts of this clonotype. The rearrangement links TRBV7-9 to TRBJ2-3, with 10 bases fitting TRBD2. The germline gives CDR1 SEHNR, CDR2 FQNEAQ (reference sequence). The junction had 13 bases not matched to a gene; V was cut back by 5 bases and J by 8 bases. This CDR3 is 16 amino acids long. Here the CDR3 DNA reads TGTGCCAGCAGCCTCTTAGCGGGAGGCCCCTCGGTTACGCAGTATTTT. Its translation is CASSLLAGGPSVTQYF.

This clonotype appeared many times. The CDR3 protein is CSVEDLAGAAGELFF. The CDR3 DNA sequence: TGCAGCGTTGAAGACCTAGCGGGCGCGGCCGGGGAGCTGTTTTTT. The chain uses TRBV29-1 and TRBJ2-2; 8 bases align to TRBD2. CDR1 is SQVTM, CDR2 ANQGSEA, per germline. This CDR3 is built from 15 residues. Losses at the gene ends were 0 bases for V and 6 bases for J; bases not matched to a gene: 6.

In this sample, this clonotype turned up many times. The rearrangement links TRBV5-1 to TRBJ2-7, with a tentative D call TRBD2 (6 bases). CDR3 length: 11 residues. V dropped 4 bases and J dropped 6 bases, with 8 bases sitting between them. Per germline, CDR1 SGHRS and CDR2 YFSETQ. The CDR3 sequence is CASSKGGEQYF. CDR3 sequence (DNA): TGCGCCAGCAGCAAGGGAGGCGAGCAGTACTTC.

This clonotype was recorded many times. The chain recombines TRBV7-2 with TRBJ2-1; D assignment may be TRBD1 or TRBD2 (5 bases each). The CDR3 totals 11 residues. V lost 6 bases and J 12 bases, leaving 12 bases between the germline ends. CDR1 is SGHTA, CDR2 FQGNSA, per germline. CDR3 DNA: TGTGCCAGCAGGAATAACGGGGCGCAGTTCTTC. This translates into CASRNNGAQFF.

The table lists this clonotype with many counts. This chain uses TRBV29-1 with TRBJ2-4; 11 bases are a match to TRBD2. Germline CDR1 and CDR2: SQVTM and ANQGSEA. J lost 6 bases, V lost 1 base, and 8 bases had no gene match. The CDR3 spans 16 residues. CDR3: CSVEASSLAGGNIQYF. The CDR3 DNA follows: TGCAGCGTTGAAGCATCTTCCCTAGCGGGAGGAAACATTCAGTACTTC.

This clonotype appeared many times. The chain couples TRBV20-1 to TRBJ1-1; no clear D gene. The germline CDR1 and CDR2 sequences are DFQATT and SNEGSKA (reference sequence). CDR3 length: 13 residues. V was pared by 1 base and J by 6 bases, with 12 bases between. The CDR3 nucleotides read TGCAGTGCTAGAGTTGGTGTGAGCGCTGAAGCTTTCTTT. It translates to CSARVGVSAEAFF.

This clonotype was detected many times. This chain links TRBV12-3 or TRBV12-4 with TRBJ2-2, with D perhaps TRBD1 (5 bases). V was shortened by 11 bases and J by 2 bases, with 12 bases between the two germline ends. The CDR3 has 13 amino acids. CDR3: CALQDHNTGELFF. The CDR3 bases are TGTGCCCTACAGGACCACAACACCGGGGAGCTGTTTTTT.

This clonotype was counted at least ten times. This chain links TRBV6-5 with TRBJ2-3; the D gene is possibly TRBD2 (6 bases). The V end was cut by 4 bases, the J end by 3 bases, with 20 bases between. The CDR3 is 17 amino acids. The germline V gene has CDR1 MNHEY and CDR2 SVGAGI. The CDR3, as DNA: TGTGCCAGCAGTTCCCCCATCGGGAGCGGATCAACAGATACGCAGTATTTT. It codes for CASSSPIGSGSTDTQYF.

This clonotype was found many times. The chain employs TRBV7-2 and TRBJ2-1; TRBD2 might be the D (5 bases). CDR1 is SGHTA, CDR2 FQGNSA, per germline. Trimming took 1 base from V and 7 from J, leaving 11 bases between them. There are 14 residues in the CDR3. The CDR3 here is CASSLDWGVNEQFF. As DNA, the CDR3 is TGTGCCAGCAGCTTAGACTGGGGAGTAAATGAGCAGTTCTTC.

This clonotype showed up many times. The chain joins TRBV9 to TRBJ2-2, with 7 positions matching TRBD2. With V trimmed by 4 bases and J by 8 bases, 5 bases remained unmatched. The germline CDR1 and CDR2 sequences are SGDLS and YYNGEE. The CDR3 loop spans 13 amino acids. The CDR3 DNA reads as TGTGCCAGCAGCCCCCCGGGGGGAGGGGAGCTGTTTTTT. This encodes CASSPPGGGELFF.

The table lists this clonotype with a few counts. The chain carries TRBV3-1 and TRBJ1-5; no firm D call. Germline V lookup: CDR1 LGHDT, CDR2 YNNKEL (reference sequence). Trimming shortened V by 2 bases and J by 3 bases, and 11 bases separated the two germline ends. The CDR3 consists of 15 residues. The CDR3 DNA sequence: TGTGCCAGCAGCCAATTCGGAGCCGTCAATCAGCCCCAGCATTTT. Its protein is CASSQFGAVNQPQHF.

This clonotype was counted ten times or more. This sequence joins TRBV6-5 and TRBJ1-5, with TRBD1 identical over 7 bases. Germline CDR1 reads MNHEY; CDR2 reads SVGAGI. The CDR3 sequence is 16 residues long. After removal of 0 bases from V and 2 bases from J, the junction contained 4 bases not matched to a gene. The CDR3 DNA is TGTGCCAGCAGTTACTCTAGACAGGGCGGCAATCAGCCCCAGCATTTT. Residues: CASSYSRQGGNQPQHF.

This clonotype occurred many times. The chain joins TRBV4-3 to TRBJ1-1; D is undetermined. This CDR3 region has 12 residues. V lost 3 bases and J 1 base, leaving 3 bases between the germline ends. Per the germline V gene, CDR1 is LGHNA and CDR2 is YSLEER. Here the CDR3 DNA reads TGCGCCAGCAGCCACGGGAACACTGAAGCTTTCTTT. Translating it yields CASSHGNTEAFF.

This clonotype showed up many times. The rearrangement links TRBV3-1 to TRBJ2-7; either TRBD1 or TRBD2 may fit D (5 bases each). The CDR3 length is 15 residues. The V end was cut by 0 bases, the J end by 2 bases, with 11 bases between. The germline V gene encodes CDR1 LGHDT and CDR2 YNNKEL (reference sequence). CDR3 DNA sequence: TGTGCCAGCAGCCAAGATGGGGGATTACCCTACGAGCAGTACTTC. Translation: CASSQDGGLPYEQYF.